This T cell receptor beta chain is from a study of immune cell composition in non-small cell lung cancer. Overall study findings and caveats: No significant correlation existed between pack-years smoked and tumour clonality. Squamous carcinomas (approximately 80%) more often had tumour-associated clones >0.5% than adenocarcinomas (33%).

Concerning this clone itself: The antigen is unknown.

Generated by immunoSEQ multiplex PCR, the TCRdb table keeps only in-frame clones and is missing some. The data show over 1,500 clones, with 70% seen just once and approximately 20% held by the top ten. Normal lung was taken at the farthest possible site, at least 3 cm from tumour. Template was genomic DNA from frozen, unsorted single-cell suspensions. The sequencing input was non-adjacent lung tissue. The clonotype was recovered from a human donor with non-small cell lung cancer.

CDR3 protein: CASSLSGQVADTQYF. In nucleotides, the CDR3 is TGCGCCAGCAGCTTATCAGGACAGGTAGCAGATACGCAGTATTTT. The J gene is TRBJ2-3, the V gene TRBV5-1; 7 bases align to TRBD1. CDR1 and CDR2 from the germline V gene are SGHRS and YFSETQ. This CDR3 is 15 amino acids long. The V segment lost 2 bases and the J segment 4 bases; nucleotides outside the gene matches: 7.